This TCR beta chain was retrieved from a study of cytomegalovirus exposure and HLA in healthy donors (dated by TCRdb to the late 2010s). For context, the study as a whole: According to a later analysis, one platform produced both the roughly 110 validation repertoires and the 550 to 800 repertoires of the first cohort. Besides the first cohort of roughly 640 subjects, a separate validation cohort made up of 120 different subjects was used. The study combined high-throughput TCR immunosequencing, statistical association of individual TCRs with disease status, and machine learning to predict cytomegalovirus infection status. The study was designed to test whether signatures of past pathogen exposure could be identified by cataloging public T cell receptors. The study at large found these results: In vitro tests confirmed that three of the cytomegalovirus-associated TCR beta chains recognize cytomegalovirus antigens. In the study, some 180 TCR beta chains were listed as associated with cytomegalovirus. Of the cluster scores, 85% to 95% were above 0 in a later analysis, which found that TCRs clustered in the first cohort also tended to co-occur in the 120 validation repertoires. Cytomegalovirus status was reported to be diagnosed by the classifier with high specificity and sensitivity in both the original and validation cohorts. All 110 or so repertoires were used to score co-occurrence in the validation cohort in a later analysis, because that analysis had no HLA typing for the cohort. Across donors, most TCR sequences were observed very rarely, whereas some public TCRs were present in many individuals. The authors suggested that the approach could potentially be generalized to other disease states and immunological phenotypes.

The library was built by means of the immunoSEQ multiplex PCR assay. For the original study's pipeline: A statistical classification framework was built to diagnose cytomegalovirus status from the catalog of TCR beta chain sequences. TCRdb carries this immuneACCESS record with in-frame sequences only. Its versions omit some clonotypes, under half of them owing to an unresolved V gene in the studies checked, with the rest unexplained. V and J calls and clone size are copied from that table; D and trimming were computed from the DNA. This sample has roughly 150,000 clones in its table, and approximately 82% of those were observed once. The top ten clones comprise about 32% of the sample. Separate from the approximately 670-subject first cohort, the validation cohort of about 110 subjects was the group to which the donors belonged. A few counts support this clone. Its recognized antigen is unknown. Within one base of it there is no much larger clone, and no base qualities were kept.

From cysteine to phenylalanine, the CDR3 is 14 amino acids long. This entry keeps only the CDR3 DNA: 42 bases, framed from base 1. As encoded in the germline V gene, CDR1 is SGHRS while CDR2 is YFSETQ. V and J are trimmed by 0 bases and 5 bases, and the gene matches miss 2 bases of the junction. The clonotype comes from a man younger than 40 in good health and CMV-seropositive. The chain couples TRBV5-1 to TRBJ1-5; 7 bases in between match TRBD1. Sequenced: PBMCs. CDR3 protein: CASSLEGGYQPQHF. The DNA reads TGCGCCAGCAGCTTGGAAGGGGGCTATCAGCCCCAGCATTTT.